Below, 29 T cell receptor beta chains from the same sample are listed, as sequenced in a study of T cell responses to AZD1222 COVID-19 vaccine. Profiling relied on immunoSEQ multiplex PCR, and the TCRdb table lists in-frame clones only, not all of them. The table records fewer than 30,000 clones, 78% of them present only once. The material was peripheral blood, obtained on day 0 of AZD1222 vaccination. These TCRs come from an adult in good health.

J is TRBJ1-6 and V is TRBV2, with 8 positions matching TRBD1. CDR1 and CDR2 from the germline V gene are SNHLY and FYNNEI. The CDR3 length is 14 residues. The ends lost 6 bases at V and 5 bases at J; junction bases unmatched: 3. CDR3 region: CASRRTGNNSPLHF. CDR3 in DNA: TGTGCCAGCAGGCGGACAGGGAATAATTCACCCCTCCACTTT.

The chain couples TRBV4-1 to TRBJ1-2; no reliable D call. The CDR3 contains 14 residues. V lost 1 base and J lost 2, with 8 bases in between. Germline values: CDR1 MGHRA, CDR2 YSYEKL. Here the CDR3 reads CASSQVAANYGYTF. The CDR3 DNA sequence: TGCGCCAGCAGCCAAGTAGCTGCGAACTATGGCTACACCTTC.

V gene TRBV22-1 combines with J gene TRBJ2-7; the table gives TRBD1 as D, unverified against the DNA. TRBV22-1 is flagged as a pseudogene. This CDR3 spans 13 amino acids. CDR3 amino acids: CPGSADRVYEQYV. In nucleotides, the CDR3 is TGTCCTGGGAGCGCCGACAGGGTCTACGAGCAGTACGTC.

This chain connects TRBV9 to TRBJ1-1; D is undetermined. The CDR3 sequence is 17 residues long. Germline V gene data show CDR1 as SGDLS and CDR2 as YYNGEE. The V end lost 0 bases, the J end lost 0 bases, and 15 bases lay between the germline ends. CDR3 loop: CASSVDVGLIMNTEAFF. The CDR3 coding sequence is TGTGCCAGCAGCGTAGATGTAGGGTTAATTATGAACACTGAAGCTTTCTTT. The variable domain in full, completed from reference TRBV9 and TRBJ1-1, reads DSGVTQTPKHLITATGQRVTLRCSPRSGDLSVYWYQQSLDQGLQFLIQYYNGEERAKGNILERFSAQQFPDLHSELNLSSLELGDSALYFCASSVDVGLIMNTEAFFGQGTRLTVV.

J is TRBJ1-2 and V is TRBV24-1; D uncertain. Germline assignment: CDR1 KGHDR and CDR2 SFDVKD. Trimming left V 2 bases short and J 7 bases short, with 10 bases between. CDR3 length: 13 amino acids. The CDR3 sequence: CATSDSSRSGYTF. Here the CDR3 DNA reads TGTGCCACCAGTGATTCGTCGAGGAGTGGCTACACCTTC.

Sample share makes this clone medium-sized. CDR3 bases: TGTGCCAGCAGTGAAACAGCGAGTGGGGGGAAACTGTTTTTT. Translating gives CASSETASGGKLFF. The chain carries TRBV6-4 and TRBJ1-4, with D tentatively TRBD1 (5 bases). The ends were cut back, 3 bases at V and 11 bases at J, with 16 bases in the middle. The V gene's germline CDR1 is MRHNA and CDR2 SNTAGT. The CDR3 is made up of 14 amino acids.

This chain connects TRBV19 to TRBJ1-1, with D tentatively TRBD1 (5 bases). The V gene lost 3 bases and the J gene lost 1 base, with 9 bases spanning the gap. Germline values: CDR1 LNHDA, CDR2 SQIVND (reference sequence). The CDR3 runs to 14 residues. The chain's CDR3 is CASSMGRWNTEAFF. CDR3 nucleotides: TGTGCCAGTAGTATGGGGCGGTGGAACACTGAAGCTTTCTTT.

The chain links TRBV19 to TRBJ1-1, with D possibly matching TRBD1 (5 bases). Germline values: CDR1 LNHDA, CDR2 SQIVND (reference sequence). The length of the CDR3 is 17 residues. V lost 6 bases and J 2 bases, leaving 22 bases between the germline ends. The CDR3 region is CASRPARSREPNTEAFF. The CDR3 DNA is TGTGCCAGTAGGCCTGCCAGGTCCAGGGAACCCAACACTGAAGCTTTCTTT.

V usage is TRBV19 and J usage is TRBJ2-1, with TRBD1 identical over 12 bases. Germline V gene data show CDR1 as LNHDA and CDR2 as SQIVND (reference sequence). The length of the CDR3 is 15 residues. V was clipped by 1 base and J by 9 bases; unmatched bases: 4. This CDR3 reads CASSIGGTGGSEQFF. The CDR3 nucleotides are TGTGCCAGTAGTATAGGAGGGACAGGGGGCAGTGAGCAGTTCTTC.

V and J are TRBV9 and TRBJ1-1, with D possibly being TRBD1 (6 bases). The V and J ends lost 5 bases and 1 base respectively, with 15 bases between them. CDR1 is SGDLS, CDR2 YYNGEE, per germline. The CDR3 contains 15 residues. The CDR3: CASRKQGSTNTEAFF. The CDR3, as DNA: TGTGCCAGCAGAAAACAGGGCTCGACGAACACTGAAGCTTTCTTT.

The gene calls are TRBV7-9 and TRBJ2-1, with 7 bases lining up with TRBD2. Germline CDR1 is SEHNR and CDR2 is FQNEAQ (reference sequence). The V segment lost 5 bases and the J segment 10 bases; nucleotides outside the gene matches: 5. The CDR3 totals 12 residues. As DNA, the CDR3 is TGTGCCAGCAGCCGCGGGGGAGGCGAGCAGTTCTTC. It specifies CASSRGGGEQFF.

J is TRBJ1-2 and V is TRBV7-2; 7 nucleotides agree with TRBD1. V lost 5 bases, J lost 8 bases, and 8 bases stayed unmatched. The CDR3 has 13 residues. Per germline, CDR1 SGHTA and CDR2 FQGNSA. The CDR3 spells CASSGTGENGYTF. In nucleotides, the CDR3 is TGTGCCAGCAGCGGAACAGGGGAGAACGGCTACACCTTC.

The chain is built from TRBV19 and TRBJ1-5; no clear D. CDR1 and CDR2 (germline): LNHDA, SQIVND (reference sequence). CDR3 length equals 12 residues. The V end was cut by 6 bases, the J end by 3 bases, with 6 bases between. The CDR3 nucleotides read TGTGCCAGTAGACAGTTCAATCAGCCCCAGCATTTT. Its protein is CASRQFNQPQHF.

J is TRBJ1-5 and V is TRBV27; D ambiguous. Trimming shortened V by 2 bases and J by 2 bases, and 10 bases separated the two germline ends. CDR1 and CDR2 (germline): MNHEY, SMNVEV (reference sequence). The CDR3 runs 15 residues. The DNA for the CDR3 is TGTGCCAGCAGTTTAGAGCCGGGAGGCAATCAGCCCCAGCATTTT. This translates into CASSLEPGGNQPQHF.

The V gene is TRBV27, the J gene TRBJ2-7; TRBD2 matches at 9 bases. Germline trimming cut 5 bases from V and 2 bases from J; bases unmatched to any gene: 7. CDR1 MNHEY and CDR2 SMNVEV come from the germline V gene (reference sequence). The CDR3 totals 15 residues. This CDR3 reads CASSPGTSRAYEQYV. The CDR3 region has the DNA TGTGCCAGCAGTCCCGGGACTAGCCGAGCCTACGAGCAGTACGTC.

This chain joins TRBV19 and TRBJ1-2, with D perhaps matching TRBD1 (6 bases). CDR1 and CDR2 from the germline V gene are LNHDA and SQIVND (reference sequence). This CDR3 contains 15 residues. V shed 0 bases and J shed 1 base, with 9 bases lying between them. CDR3 DNA: TGTGCCAGTAGTATAGAGCACAGGGTTAACTATGGCTACACCTTC. This translates into CASSIEHRVNYGYTF.

The table lists this clone with a count of one. This sequence joins TRBV29-1 and TRBJ1-1; TRBD1 aligns across 8 bases. Germline values: CDR1 SQVTM, CDR2 ANQGSEA. This CDR3 has 11 residues. V shed 5 bases and J 8 bases; nucleotides not matched to a gene: 4. CDR3 protein: CSVLTGAEAFF. For the CDR3, the DNA is TGCAGCGTTTTGACAGGGGCCGAAGCTTTCTTT. The entire variable domain, with the rest obtained from reference TRBV29-1 and TRBJ1-1, is as follows: SAVISQKPSRDICQRGTSLTIQCQVDSQVTMMFWYRQQPGQSLTLIATANQGSEATYESGFVIDKFPISRPNLTFSTLTVSNMSPEDSSIYLCSVLTGAEAFFGQGTRLTVV.

This sequence joins TRBV9 and TRBJ1-6, with a possible D match to TRBD1 (5 bases). The CDR3 sequence is 14 residues long. Deletions cut 0 bases from V and 7 bases from J, with 8 bases between. CDR1 is SGDLS, CDR2 YYNGEE, per germline. CDR3 sequence: CASSVEAGNSPLHF. For the CDR3, the DNA is TGTGCCAGCAGCGTAGAGGCAGGGAATTCACCCCTCCACTTT.

V gene TRBV11-2 combines with J gene TRBJ1-1; 9 bases are a match to TRBD1. The germline gives CDR1 SGHAT, CDR2 FQNNGV. Trimming cost V 2 bases and J 1 base; bases outside gene matches: 2. The CDR3 has 15 residues. CDR3 loop: CASSLSTGGNTEAFF. CDR3 bases: TGTGCCAGCAGCTTATCGACAGGGGGGAACACTGAAGCTTTCTTT.

This chain links TRBV6-1 with TRBJ1-4; D is possibly TRBD1 (5 bases). V lost 1 base, J lost 10 bases, and 16 bases lay in between. There are 15 residues in the CDR3. Germline CDR1 is MNHNS and CDR2 is SASEGT. The CDR3 sequence is CASSEGGNRLGKLFF. The CDR3, as DNA: TGTGCCAGCAGTGAAGGGGGGAATCGGTTAGGAAAACTGTTTTTT.

The chain carries TRBV15 and TRBJ2-1, with D maybe TRBD1 (5 bases). V gave up 3 bases and J gave up 7 bases, with 13 bases separating them. Germline-derived CDR1 and CDR2 are LNHNV and YYDKDF (reference sequence). The CDR3 consists of 14 residues. DNA of the CDR3: TGTGCCACCAGCAGTCCAGGGCATTATAATGAGCAGTTCTTC. Translation: CATSSPGHYNEQFF.

In its sample, this clone was seen once. The chain joins TRBV2 to TRBJ2-1; a weak D match, TRBD1 (5 bases). CDR3 length equals 15 residues. From germline, CDR1 is SNHLY and CDR2 FYNNEI. V lost 5 bases and J lost 0, with 11 bases in between. CDR3: CASSPTGFSYNEQFF. The CDR3 nucleotides are TGTGCCAGCAGTCCAACAGGATTCTCCTACAATGAGCAGTTCTTC.

This sequence joins TRBV3-1 (or the pseudogene TRBV3-2) and TRBJ2-1; 7 nucleotides line up with TRBD2. After removal of 1 base from V and 3 bases from J, the junction contained 3 bases not matched to a gene. Germline-derived CDR1 and CDR2 are LGHDT and YNNKEL (reference sequence). The CDR3 totals 15 residues. CDR3 protein: CASSQVTSSYNEQFF. CDR3 DNA sequence: TGTGCCAGCAGCCAAGTGACTAGCAGCTACAATGAGCAGTTCTTC.

This clone showed up just once. V is TRBV18 and J is TRBJ1-5, with a possible D match to TRBD1 (5 bases). The V end lost 6 bases, the J end lost 6 bases, and 12 bases lay between the germline ends. This CDR3 spans 13 amino acids. Germline V CDR1 and CDR2: KGHSH, LQKENI. CDR3 in amino acids: CASSERGTQPQHF. Here the CDR3 DNA reads TGTGCCAGCTCGGAACGGGGCACTCAGCCCCAGCATTTT.

V and J are TRBV2 and TRBJ2-1; a possible D gene is TRBD2 (6 bases). The ends were cut back, 6 bases at V and 10 bases at J, with 16 bases in the middle. The CDR3 spans 13 residues. CDR1 and CDR2 (germline): SNHLY, FYNNEI. The chain's CDR3 is CASRAALASEQFF. CDR3 DNA sequence: TGTGCCAGCAGGGCCGCACTAGCTTCGGAGCAGTTCTTC.

J is TRBJ2-3 and V is TRBV7-2, with D maybe TRBD1 (6 bases). Germline V gene lookup returns CDR1 SGHTA and CDR2 FQGNSA. Trimming pared 1 base from V and 1 base from J, leaving 9 bases between. The CDR3 totals 15 residues. CDR3 residues: CASSLGGGGTDTQYF. In DNA, the CDR3 is TGTGCCAGCAGCTTAGGAGGGGGAGGCACAGATACGCAGTATTTT.

This clone was detected only once. The rearrangement joins TRBV9 to TRBJ2-1; D gene unclear. V gave up 0 bases and J gave up 6 bases, with 10 bases separating them. Germline CDR1 is SGDLS and CDR2 is YYNGEE. The CDR3 runs to 14 residues. In DNA, the CDR3 is TGTGCCAGCAGCGTAGGGGTTAGTTCCAATGAGCAGTTCTTC. Translated, it gives CASSVGVSSNEQFF. The variable domain in full, with the rest retrieved from reference TRBV9 and TRBJ2-1, is DSGVTQTPKHLITATGQRVTLRCSPRSGDLSVYWYQQSLDQGLQFLIQYYNGEERAKGNILERFSAQQFPDLHSELNLSSLELGDSALYFCASSVGVSSNEQFFGPGTRLTVL.

The genes are TRBV5-1 and TRBJ2-1, with a weak D call TRBD2 (6 bases). Germline CDR1 SGHRS, CDR2 YFSETQ. The CDR3 is 14 residues long. V lost 7 bases and J 4 bases, leaving 15 bases between the germline ends. The CDR3 DNA is TGCGCCAGCTCCGTTGGGGCGGGATACAATGAGCAGTTCTTC. It yields the protein CASSVGAGYNEQFF.

The chain employs TRBV4-2 and TRBJ1-1; D possibly corresponds to TRBD1 (5 bases). The V end was cut by 0 bases, the J end by 1 base, with 15 bases between. Germline CDR1 LGHNA, CDR2 YNFKEQ. The length of the CDR3 is 17 residues. The CDR3, as DNA: TGTGCCAGCAGCCAAGAAGCAGGGATGCGGGCGAACACTGAAGCTTTCTTT. This translates into CASSQEAGMRANTEAFF.